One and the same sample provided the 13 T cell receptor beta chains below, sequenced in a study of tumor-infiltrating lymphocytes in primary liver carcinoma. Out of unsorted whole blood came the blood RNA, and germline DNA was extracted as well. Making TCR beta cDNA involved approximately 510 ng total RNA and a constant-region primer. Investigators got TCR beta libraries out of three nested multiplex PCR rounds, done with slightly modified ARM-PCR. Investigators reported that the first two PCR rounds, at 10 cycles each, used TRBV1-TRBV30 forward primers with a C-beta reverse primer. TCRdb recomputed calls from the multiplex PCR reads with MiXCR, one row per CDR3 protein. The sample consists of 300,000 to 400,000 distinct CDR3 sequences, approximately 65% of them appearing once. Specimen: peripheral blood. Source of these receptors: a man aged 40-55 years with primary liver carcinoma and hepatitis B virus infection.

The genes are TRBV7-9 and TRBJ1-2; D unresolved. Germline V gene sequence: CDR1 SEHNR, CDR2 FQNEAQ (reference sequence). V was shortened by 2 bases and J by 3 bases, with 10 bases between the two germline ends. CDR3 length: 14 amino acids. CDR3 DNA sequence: TGTGCCAGCAGCTTAAGGCCAGGAGACTATGGCTACACCTTC. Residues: CASSLRPGDYGYTF.

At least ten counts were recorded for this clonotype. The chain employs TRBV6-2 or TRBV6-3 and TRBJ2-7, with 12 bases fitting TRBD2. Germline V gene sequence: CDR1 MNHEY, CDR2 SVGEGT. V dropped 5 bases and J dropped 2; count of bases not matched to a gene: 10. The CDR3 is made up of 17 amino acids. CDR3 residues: CASSGLAGSGSPYEQYF. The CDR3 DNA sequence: TGTGCCAGCAGTGGACTAGCGGGATCCGGATCCCCCTACGAGCAGTACTTC.

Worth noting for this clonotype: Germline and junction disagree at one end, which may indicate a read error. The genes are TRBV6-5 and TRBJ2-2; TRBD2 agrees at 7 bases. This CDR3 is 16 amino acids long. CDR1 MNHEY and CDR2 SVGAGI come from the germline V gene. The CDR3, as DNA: TGCGTCAGCAGTTACGAAATGGCGGGAGCCACCGGGGAGCTGTTTTTT. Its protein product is CVSSYEMAGATGELFF.

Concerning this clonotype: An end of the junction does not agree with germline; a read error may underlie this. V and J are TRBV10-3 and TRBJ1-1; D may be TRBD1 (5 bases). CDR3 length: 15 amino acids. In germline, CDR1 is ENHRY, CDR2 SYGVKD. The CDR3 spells CAISGVGGANTEAFF. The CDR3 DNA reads TGCGCCATCAGTGGGGTAGGAGGGGCGAACACTGAGGCTTTCTTT.

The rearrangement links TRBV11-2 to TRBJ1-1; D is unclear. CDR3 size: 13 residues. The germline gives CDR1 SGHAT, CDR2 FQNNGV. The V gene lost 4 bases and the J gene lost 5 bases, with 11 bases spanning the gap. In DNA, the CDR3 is TGTGCCAGCAGCTGGTCCCAAGGGACTGAAGCTTTCTTT. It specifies CASSWSQGTEAFF.

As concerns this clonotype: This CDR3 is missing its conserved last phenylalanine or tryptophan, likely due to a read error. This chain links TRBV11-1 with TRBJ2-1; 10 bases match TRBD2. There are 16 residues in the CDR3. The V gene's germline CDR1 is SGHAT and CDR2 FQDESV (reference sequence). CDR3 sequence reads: CASILGAGGQKNEQFL. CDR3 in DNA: TGTGCCAGCATCTTAGGAGCGGGAGGGCAGAAAAATGAGCAGTTCTTA.

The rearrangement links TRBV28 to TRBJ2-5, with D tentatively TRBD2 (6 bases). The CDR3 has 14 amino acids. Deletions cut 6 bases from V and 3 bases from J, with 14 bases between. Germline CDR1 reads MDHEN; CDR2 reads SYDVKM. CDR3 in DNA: TGTGCCAGCAGGTTGGGGGGTCTTAAAGAGACCCAGTACTTC. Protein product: CASRLGGLKETQYF. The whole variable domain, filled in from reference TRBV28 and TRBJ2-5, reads DVKVTQSSRYLVKRTGEKVFLECVQDMDHENMFWYRQDPGLGLRLIYFSYDVKMKEKGDIPEGYSVSREKKERFSLILESASTNQTSMYLCASRLGGLKETQYFGPGTRLLVL.

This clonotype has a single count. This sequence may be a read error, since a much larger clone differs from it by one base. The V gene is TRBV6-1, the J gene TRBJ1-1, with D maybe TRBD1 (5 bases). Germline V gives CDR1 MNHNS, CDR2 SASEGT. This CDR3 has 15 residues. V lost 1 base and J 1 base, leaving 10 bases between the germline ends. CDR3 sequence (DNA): TGTGCCAGCAGTGAAGTCTGGGGGACGAACACTGAAGCTTTCTTT. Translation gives CASSEVWGTNTEAFF.

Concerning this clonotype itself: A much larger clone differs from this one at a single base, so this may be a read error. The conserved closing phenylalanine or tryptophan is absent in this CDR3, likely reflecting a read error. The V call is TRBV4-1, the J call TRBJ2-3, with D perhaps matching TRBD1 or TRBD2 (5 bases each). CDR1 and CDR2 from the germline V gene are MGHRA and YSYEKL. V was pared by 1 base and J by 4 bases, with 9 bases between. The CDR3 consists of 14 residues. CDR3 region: CASSQGMGADTQYL. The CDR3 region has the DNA TGCGCCAGCAGCCAAGGGATGGGGGCAGATACGCAGTATTTG.

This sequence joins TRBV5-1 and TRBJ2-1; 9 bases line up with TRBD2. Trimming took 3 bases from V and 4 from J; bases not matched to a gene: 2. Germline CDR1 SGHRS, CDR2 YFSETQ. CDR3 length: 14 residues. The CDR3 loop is CASSWTSVYNEQFF. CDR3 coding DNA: TGCGCCAGCAGCTGGACTAGCGTGTACAATGAGCAGTTCTTC. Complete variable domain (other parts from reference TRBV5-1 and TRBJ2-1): KAGVTQTPRYLIKTRGQQVTLSCSPISGHRSVSWYQQTPGQGLQFLFEYFSETQRNKGNFPGRFSGRQFSNSRSEMNVSTLELGDSALYLCASSWTSVYNEQFFGPGTRLTVL.

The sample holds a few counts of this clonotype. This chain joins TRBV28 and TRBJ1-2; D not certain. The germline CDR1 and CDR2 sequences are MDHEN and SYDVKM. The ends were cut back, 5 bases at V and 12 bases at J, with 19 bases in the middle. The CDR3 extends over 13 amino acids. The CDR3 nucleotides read TGTGCCAGCAGTCCCGCAGATCCCCTGTCGGACACCTTC. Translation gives CASSPADPLSDTF.

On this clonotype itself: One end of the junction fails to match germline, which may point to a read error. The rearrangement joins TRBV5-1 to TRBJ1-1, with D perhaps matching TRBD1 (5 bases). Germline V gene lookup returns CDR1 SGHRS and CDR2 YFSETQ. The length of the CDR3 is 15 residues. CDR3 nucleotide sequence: TGCGCCAGGAGCTGGGGACTGACGATGAACACTGAAGCTTTCTTT. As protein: CARSWGLTMNTEAFF.

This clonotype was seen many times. This CDR3 reads CASRRRSGQGTDTQYF. For the CDR3, the DNA is TGCGCCAGCAGGCGGCGGAGCGGGCAAGGCACAGATACGCAGTATTTT. The chain employs TRBV4-1 and TRBJ2-3, with a weak D call TRBD2 (6 bases). V shed 6 bases and J shed 1 base, with 17 bases lying between them. The CDR3 covers 16 residues. Germline V CDR1 and CDR2: MGHRA, YSYEKL.